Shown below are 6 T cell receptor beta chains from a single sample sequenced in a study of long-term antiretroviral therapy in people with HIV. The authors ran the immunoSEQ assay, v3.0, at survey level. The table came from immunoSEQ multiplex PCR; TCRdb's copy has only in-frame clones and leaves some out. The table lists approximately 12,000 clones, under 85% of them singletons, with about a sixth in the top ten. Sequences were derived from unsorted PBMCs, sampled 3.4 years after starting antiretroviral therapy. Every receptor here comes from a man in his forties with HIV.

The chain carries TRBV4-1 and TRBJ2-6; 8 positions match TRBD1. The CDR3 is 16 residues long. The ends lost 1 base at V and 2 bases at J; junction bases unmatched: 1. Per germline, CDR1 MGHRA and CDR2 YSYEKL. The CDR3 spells CASSQGQGTGANVLTF. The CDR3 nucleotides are TGCGCCAGCAGCCAAGGACAGGGGACTGGGGCCAACGTCCTGACTTTC.

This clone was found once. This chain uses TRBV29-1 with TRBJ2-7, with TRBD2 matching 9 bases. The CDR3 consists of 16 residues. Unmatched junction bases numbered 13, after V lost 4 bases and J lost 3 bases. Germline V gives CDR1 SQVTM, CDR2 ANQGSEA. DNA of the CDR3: TGCAGCGTTGGTTGGAGACTAGCGGAGACCAACTACGAGCAGTACTTC. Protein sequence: CSVGWRLAETNYEQYF.

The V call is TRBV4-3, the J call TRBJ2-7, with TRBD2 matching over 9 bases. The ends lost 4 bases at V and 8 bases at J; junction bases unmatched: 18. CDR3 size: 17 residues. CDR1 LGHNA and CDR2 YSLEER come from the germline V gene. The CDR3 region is CASSPSGSGSFSPKQYF. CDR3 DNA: TGCGCCAGCAGCCCCTCGGGTAGCGGGAGTTTCTCCCCTAAGCAGTACTTC.

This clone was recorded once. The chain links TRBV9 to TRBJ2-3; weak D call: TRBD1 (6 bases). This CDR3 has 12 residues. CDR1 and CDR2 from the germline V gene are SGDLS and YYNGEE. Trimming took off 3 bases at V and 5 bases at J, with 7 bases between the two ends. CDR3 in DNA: TGTGCCAGCAGCGGAGGGGGAGATACGCAGTATTTT. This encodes CASSGGGDTQYF. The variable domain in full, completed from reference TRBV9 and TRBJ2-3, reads DSGVTQTPKHLITATGQRVTLRCSPRSGDLSVYWYQQSLDQGLQFLIQYYNGEERAKGNILERFSAQQFPDLHSELNLSSLELGDSALYFCASSGGGDTQYFGPGTRLTVL.

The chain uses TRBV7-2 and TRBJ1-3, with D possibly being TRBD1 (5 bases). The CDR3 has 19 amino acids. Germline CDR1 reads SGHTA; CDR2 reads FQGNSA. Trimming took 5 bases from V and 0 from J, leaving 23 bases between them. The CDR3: CASSHVAQGIGASGNTIYF. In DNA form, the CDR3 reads TGTGCCAGCAGCCACGTCGCGCAGGGAATTGGAGCCTCTGGAAACACCATATATTTT.

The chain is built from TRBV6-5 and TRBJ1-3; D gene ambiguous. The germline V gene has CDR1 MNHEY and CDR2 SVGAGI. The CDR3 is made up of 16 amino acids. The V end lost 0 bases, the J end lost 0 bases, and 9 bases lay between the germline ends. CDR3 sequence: CASSYSARNSGNTIYF. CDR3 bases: TGTGCCAGCAGTTACTCGGCCAGAAACTCTGGAAACACCATATATTTT.